Shown below are 10 T cell receptor beta chains from a single sample sequenced in a study of blood T cell repertoires in COVID-19. This table comes from immunoSEQ multiplex PCR, and its TCRdb copy is limited to in-frame clones, with some not included. The table records roughly 160,000 clones, more than 70% of them present only once. Sequencing input: peripheral blood. The receptors stem from a man in his fifties or sixties who had recovered from COVID-19.

The rearrangement joins TRBV6-5 to TRBJ1-5; 8 bases line up with TRBD1. V gave up 4 bases and J gave up 2 bases; unmatched junction bases: 4. CDR1 is MNHEY, CDR2 SVGAGI, per germline. The CDR3 contains 15 residues. The CDR3 sequence is CASSWTGSGNQPQHF. CDR3 in DNA: TGTGCCAGCAGTTGGACAGGGAGTGGCAATCAGCCCCAGCATTTT.

The genes are TRBV18 and TRBJ1-1, with D perhaps TRBD1 (6 bases). V was clipped by 2 bases and J by 11 bases, with 15 bases between them. Germline V gene data show CDR1 as KGHSH and CDR2 as LQKENI. CDR3 size: 13 residues. This chain's CDR3 is CASSPGMDSSAFF. The CDR3 nucleotides read TGTGCCAGCTCACCAGGCATGGACAGTTCGGCTTTCTTT. Combining the CDR3 with reference TRBV18 and TRBJ1-1 gives the whole variable domain NAGVMQNPRHLVRRRGQEARLRCSPMKGHSHVYWYRQLPEEGLKFMVYLQKENIIDESGMPKERFSAEFPKEGPSILRIQQVVRGDSAAYFCASSPGMDSSAFFGQGTRLTVV.

The chain recombines TRBV10-3 with TRBJ1-6, with D perhaps TRBD1 (6 bases). The CDR3 has 13 residues. The V gene's germline CDR1 is ENHRY and CDR2 SYGVKD. Deletions cut 7 bases from V and 7 bases from J, with 11 bases between. The DNA for the CDR3 is TGTGCCATCAAGGACAGTAGAAATTCACCCCTCCACTTT. As protein: CAIKDSRNSPLHF.

The rearrangement links TRBV9 to TRBJ2-2, with 7 bases fitting TRBD2. Germline V gene data show CDR1 as SGDLS and CDR2 as YYNGEE. The J segment lost 6 bases and the V segment lost 4 bases, leaving 6 bases of the junction unmatched. This CDR3 is 14 amino acids long. The CDR3 is CASSPFGRSGELFF. CDR3 sequence (DNA): TGTGCCAGCAGCCCTTTCGGGAGGTCCGGGGAGCTGTTTTTT.

J is TRBJ1-5 and V is TRBV7-2; 8 bases align to TRBD1. V lost 0 bases, J lost 2 bases, and 3 bases stayed unmatched. CDR3 length equals 16 residues. Germline V gene data show CDR1 as SGHTA and CDR2 as FQGNSA. CDR3 amino acids: CASSLAAGQGNQPQHF. The CDR3 nucleotides read TGTGCCAGCAGCTTAGCGGCGGGACAGGGCAATCAGCCCCAGCATTTT.

The rearrangement uses TRBV19 and TRBJ1-5; 9 positions agree with TRBD1. The CDR3 has 14 amino acids. Germline assignment: CDR1 LNHDA and CDR2 SQIVND (reference sequence). J lost 7 bases, V lost 8 bases, and 9 bases had no gene match. The CDR3, as DNA: TGTGCCAGTTGTGCGGGACAGGGAGTACAGCCCCAGCATTTT. Translating gives CASCAGQGVQPQHF.

The chain links TRBV10-2 to TRBJ1-4; the D is unclear. The length of the CDR3 is 14 residues. V was pared by 2 bases and J by 4 bases, with 8 bases between. Germline loops: CDR1 WSHSY, CDR2 SAAADI. The CDR3 sequence is CASSEVQLNEKLFF. Here the CDR3 DNA reads TGCGCCAGCAGTGAGGTACAGCTTAATGAAAAACTGTTTTTT.

The chain uses TRBV11-3 and TRBJ2-7; TRBD1 matches 11 bases. The V gene end was trimmed by 3 bases and the J gene end by 6 bases; junction bases not matched to a gene: 7. The CDR3 spans 15 residues. Germline CDR1 reads SGHNT; CDR2 reads YENEEA. The CDR3: CASSFFGQGALEQYF. As DNA, the CDR3 is TGTGCCAGCAGCTTTTTCGGACAGGGGGCTCTCGAGCAGTACTTC.

The chain links TRBV30 to TRBJ2-6, with a possible D match to TRBD2 (6 bases). V was shortened by 4 bases and J by 1 base, with 8 bases between the two germline ends. The length of the CDR3 is 14 residues. Germline loops: CDR1 GTSNPN, CDR2 SVGIG (reference sequence). This CDR3 reads CAWTRGSGANVLTF. CDR3 in DNA: TGTGCCTGGACCCGGGGGTCTGGGGCCAACGTCCTGACTTTC. The entire variable domain, with the rest obtained from reference TRBV30 and TRBJ2-6, is as follows: SQTIHQWPATLVQPVGSPLSLECTVEGTSNPNLYWYRQAAGRGLQLLFYSVGIGQISSEVPQNLSASRPQDRQFILSSKKLLLSDSGFYLCAWTRGSGANVLTFGAGSRLTVL.

The V gene is TRBV7-9, the J gene TRBJ2-7; D is undetermined. The CDR3 totals 13 residues. The V end was cut by 11 bases, the J end by 0 bases, with 14 bases between. The germline CDR1 and CDR2 sequences are SEHNR and FQNEAQ (reference sequence). The CDR3 loop reads CASLVESSYEQYF. The CDR3, as DNA: TGTGCCTCCCTAGTCGAGAGCTCCTACGAGCAGTACTTC.